The 14 T cell receptor beta chains reported below all come from one sample, sequenced in a study of Graves' ophthalmopathy and Graves' hyperthyroidism (dated by TCRdb to the late 2010s). TCRdb records Illumina HiSeq 2000 as the sequencer. For repertoire sequencing, the TCR beta CDR3 regions were amplified from RNA transcripts. A first-round RT-PCR used HTBI primers with the Qiagen OneStep RT-PCR kit, followed by a second-round multiplex PCR, size selection and purification. The public reads were quality trimmed at Q25 with fastp and then assembled into clones with MiXCR by TCRdb, keeping productive beta chains. Every distinct CDR3 protein forms one entry, paired with its most common genes and DNA. This sample lists hundreds of thousands of distinct CDR3 sequences; 15% were detected once. Around 6.6% of the sample comes from the top ten. Sequencing input: peripheral blood. All receptors derive from a woman under 30 with stable Graves' hyperthyroidism. Donor details come from another sample of the same person, matched by shared clones.

This clonotype was observed at least ten times. The rearrangement joins TRBV5-1 to TRBJ1-1; D not certain. Germline V CDR1 and CDR2: SGHRS, YFSETQ. V lost 1 base and J lost 1, with 17 bases in between. This CDR3 is built from 17 residues. In DNA form, the CDR3 reads TGCGCCAGCAGCTTGCCTGGGATTAAAAAGGAGAACACTGAAGCTTTCTTT. As protein: CASSLPGIKKENTEAFF. The complete variable domain, with remaining parts taken from reference TRBV5-1 and TRBJ1-1, reads KAGVTQTPRYLIKTRGQQVTLSCSPISGHRSVSWYQQTPGQGLQFLFEYFSETQRNKGNFPGRFSGRQFSNSRSEMNVSTLELGDSALYLCASSLPGIKKENTEAFFGQGTRLTVV.

The table lists this clonotype with many counts. The rearrangement links TRBV6-5 to TRBJ2-7; TRBD1 aligns across 7 bases. This CDR3 has 14 amino acids. Trimming removed 5 bases from V and 2 bases from J; junction bases left unmatched: 6. Germline CDR1 reads MNHEY; CDR2 reads SVGAGI. The CDR3 protein is CASSLQGDTYEQYF. CDR3 bases: TGTGCCAGCAGTCTGCAGGGGGACACCTACGAGCAGTACTTC.

The sample holds many counts of this clonotype. The chain is built from TRBV12-3 or TRBV12-4 and TRBJ2-2, with 9 bases aligning to TRBD2. V shed 9 bases, J shed 2 bases, and the junction held 7 bases outside the gene matches. The CDR3 length is 15 residues. The CDR3 loop is CASGPSGDNTGELFF. The CDR3, as DNA: TGTGCCAGTGGGCCTAGCGGGGATAACACCGGGGAGCTGTTTTTT.

The chain links TRBV7-2 to TRBJ1-2, with D possibly being TRBD1 (6 bases). This CDR3 spans 15 amino acids. Germline V lookup: CDR1 SGHTA, CDR2 FQGNSA. Trimming took 5 bases from V and 4 from J, leaving 17 bases between them. CDR3 in amino acids: CASSPRGPEPYGYTF. The CDR3 DNA reads TGTGCCAGCAGCCCCCGGGGGCCGGAACCCTATGGCTACACCTTC. Supplemented by reference TRBV7-2 and TRBJ1-2, the full variable domain reads GAGVSQSPSNKVTEKGKDVELRCDPISGHTALYWYRQSLGQGLEFLIYFQGNSAPDKSGLPSDRFSAERTGGSVSTLTIQRTQQEDSAVYLCASSPRGPEPYGYTFGSGTRLTVV.

This clonotype was observed many times. This chain joins TRBV19 and TRBJ2-5; either TRBD1 or TRBD2 may supply D (5 bases each). The CDR3 runs 17 residues. CDR1 and CDR2 from the germline V gene are LNHDA and SQIVND (reference sequence). Trimming stripped 4 bases from V and 4 bases from J, with 22 bases between. The CDR3 coding sequence is TGTGCCAGTAGTAGTTTCGCCCCACTAGGGGATGGAGAGACCCAGTACTTC. Translated, it gives CASSSFAPLGDGETQYF.

This clonotype was seen at least ten times. The chain employs TRBV25-1 and TRBJ1-2; D not certain. With 3 bases removed from V and 8 bases from J, the gap between germline ends came to 16 bases. Per germline, CDR1 MGHDK and CDR2 SYGVNS. The CDR3 covers 14 residues. This chain's CDR3 is CASSDPGQIHGYTF. In DNA form, the CDR3 reads TGTGCCAGCAGTGATCCCGGGCAGATCCACGGCTACACCTTC.

This clonotype was detected many times. The chain links TRBV20-1 to TRBJ2-7; 8 nucleotides line up with TRBD1. Germline-derived CDR1 and CDR2 are DFQATT and SNEGSKA (reference sequence). Losses at the gene ends were 0 bases for V and 2 bases for J; bases not matched to a gene: 6. This CDR3 spans 15 amino acids. CDR3 DNA: TGCAGTGCTAGAGACTTCGGGACAGGCACCTACGAGCAGTACTTC. Translated, it gives CSARDFGTGTYEQYF.

This clonotype has at least ten counts. The chain has TRBV5-6 and TRBJ2-7; D might be TRBD1 (6 bases). In germline, CDR1 is SGHDT, CDR2 YYEEEE. The CDR3 spans 15 residues. V shed 4 bases and J shed 3 bases, with 17 bases lying between them. This CDR3 is CASSTNRDYRYEQYF. CDR3 nucleotides: TGTGCCAGCAGCACCAACAGGGATTATCGCTACGAGCAGTACTTC. Full variable domain (remainder filled in from reference TRBV5-6 and TRBJ2-7): DAGVTQSPTHLIKTRGQQVTLRCSPKSGHDTVSWYQQALGQGPQFIFQYYEEEERQRGNFPDRFSGHQFPNYSSELNVNALLLGDSALYLCASSTNRDYRYEQYFGPGTRLTVT.

This clonotype came up many times. The genes are TRBV10-3 and TRBJ1-3; D not resolved. Between the trimmed V and J ends, which lost 3 bases and 0 bases, there was a span of 9 bases. Looked up from germline, CDR1 is ENHRY and CDR2 is SYGVKD. This CDR3 contains 15 residues. The CDR3 region is CAISDSIFSGNTIYF. As DNA, the CDR3 is TGTGCCATCAGTGACAGCATCTTCTCTGGAAACACCATATATTTT.

This clonotype was recorded at least ten times. The V gene is TRBV6-2 or TRBV6-3, the J gene TRBJ2-7, with D perhaps TRBD2 (7 bases). Trimming removed 7 bases at V and 5 bases at J, with 21 bases between. The CDR3 has 15 residues. CDR1 MNHEY and CDR2 SVGEGT come from the germline V gene. The CDR3 spells CASIAAGAADHEQYF. The DNA for the CDR3 is TGTGCCAGCATTGCCGCGGGGGCGGCTGACCACGAGCAGTACTTC.

This clonotype showed up just a few times. The gene calls are TRBV4-2 and TRBJ1-2; D is unresolved. Germline CDR1 reads LGHNA; CDR2 reads YNFKEQ. V shed 2 bases and J shed 0 bases, with 10 bases lying between them. CDR3 length: 15 amino acids. The CDR3 protein is CASSQQIQTNYGYTF. The DNA of the CDR3 is TGTGCCAGCAGCCAACAGATTCAGACTAACTATGGCTACACCTTC.

CDR3 in DNA: TGTGCCAGCTCCGAGACAGGACCGAACACTGAAGCTTTCTTT. Encoded protein: CASSETGPNTEAFF. V usage is TRBV18 and J usage is TRBJ1-1, with D maybe TRBD1 (6 bases). Trimming pared 6 bases from V and 1 base from J, leaving 12 bases between. CDR1 is KGHSH and CDR2 is LQKENI in the germline V gene. The CDR3 spans 14 residues.

Turning to this clonotype: Since the CDR3 does not end with the conserved phenylalanine or tryptophan, this likely comes from a read error. This chain joins TRBV6-1 and TRBJ1-1; tentative D call: TRBD1 (5 bases). Germline V lookup: CDR1 MNHNS, CDR2 SASEGT. Between the trimmed V and J ends, which lost 2 bases and 4 bases, there was a span of 14 bases. This CDR3 contains 15 residues. CDR3 protein: CASSESGGRSTEAFY. DNA for the CDR3: TGTGCCAGCAGTGAATCTGGGGGAAGATCCACTGAAGCTTTCTAT.

In its sample, this clonotype was seen many times. This chain connects TRBV7-8 to TRBJ1-5; D is ambiguous. Between the trimmed V and J ends, which lost 2 bases and 6 bases, there was a span of 17 bases. Per the germline V gene, CDR1 is SGHVS and CDR2 is FQNEAQ. The CDR3 consists of 16 residues. CDR3 protein: CASSLSRGRAGQPQHF. The CDR3 region has the DNA TGTGCCAGCAGCTTATCCCGAGGGAGGGCGGGTCAGCCCCAGCATTTT.